Only a few counts were recorded for the clone carrying this TCR beta chain. Other DNA sequences in this specimen translate into the identical CDR3. These data originate in a study of shared clonotypes between healthy human individuals. Researchers ran the assay at a deep level. Repertoires were generated with immunoSEQ multiplex PCR, while TCRdb's copy carries only in-frame clones and drops some. The sample holds some 1 million clones, about 80% seen once. A CD45RA+ naive subset and a CD45RA-negative memory subset were split from CD4+ cells. Trimming removed 4 bases from V and 2 bases from J, with 9 bases in between. The length of the CDR3 is 13 residues. Germline V CDR1 and CDR2: SGHDT, YYEEEE.

Input material: memory CD4+ T cells sorted from blood. The subset is: CD45RA-negative fraction. The TCR was taken from a young man in good health. The chain employs TRBV5-6 and TRBJ1-2; D gene unclear. CDR3 sequence: CASSPGGNYGYTF. As DNA, the CDR3 is TGTGCCAGCAGCCCTGGAGGGAACTATGGCTACACCTTC.